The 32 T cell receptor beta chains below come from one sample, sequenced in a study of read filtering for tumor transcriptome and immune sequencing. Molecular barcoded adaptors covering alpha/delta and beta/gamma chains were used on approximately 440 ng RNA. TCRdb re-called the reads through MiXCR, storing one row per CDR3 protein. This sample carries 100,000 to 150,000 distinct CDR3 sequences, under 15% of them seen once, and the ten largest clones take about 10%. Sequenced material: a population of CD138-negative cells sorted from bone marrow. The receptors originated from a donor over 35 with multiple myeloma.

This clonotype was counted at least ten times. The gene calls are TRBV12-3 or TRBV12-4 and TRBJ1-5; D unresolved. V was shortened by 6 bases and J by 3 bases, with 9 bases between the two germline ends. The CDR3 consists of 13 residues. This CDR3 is CASSQLLNQPQHF. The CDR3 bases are TGTGCCAGCAGCCAGCTCCTCAATCAGCCCCAGCATTTT.

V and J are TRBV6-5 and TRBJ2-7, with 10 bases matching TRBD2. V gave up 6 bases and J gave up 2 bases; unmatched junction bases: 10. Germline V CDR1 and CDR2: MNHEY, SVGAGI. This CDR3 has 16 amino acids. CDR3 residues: CASRPDSGTSAYEQYF. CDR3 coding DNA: TGTGCCAGCAGGCCCGATTCCGGGACTAGCGCCTACGAGCAGTACTTC.

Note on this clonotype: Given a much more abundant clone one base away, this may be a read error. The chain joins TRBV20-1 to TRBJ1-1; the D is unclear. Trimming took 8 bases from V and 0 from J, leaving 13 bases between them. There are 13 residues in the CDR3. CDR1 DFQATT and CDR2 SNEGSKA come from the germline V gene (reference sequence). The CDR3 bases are TGCAGTACTCCTCGACACTTGAACACTGAAGCTTTCTTT. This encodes CSTPRHLNTEAFF.

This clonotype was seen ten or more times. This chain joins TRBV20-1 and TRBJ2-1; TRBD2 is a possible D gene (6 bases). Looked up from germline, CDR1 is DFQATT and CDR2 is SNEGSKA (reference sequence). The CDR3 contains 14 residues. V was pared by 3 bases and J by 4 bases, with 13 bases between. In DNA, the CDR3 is TGCAGTGCTAGGAGAGCGGGCCTTTACAATGAGCAGTTCTTC. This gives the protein CSARRAGLYNEQFF.

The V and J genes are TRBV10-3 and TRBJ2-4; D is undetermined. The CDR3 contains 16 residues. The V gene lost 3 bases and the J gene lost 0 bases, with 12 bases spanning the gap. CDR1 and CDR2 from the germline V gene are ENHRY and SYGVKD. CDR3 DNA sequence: TGTGCCATCAGTGAAGCAGGCGTACTAGCCAAAAACATTCAGTACTTC. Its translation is CAISEAGVLAKNIQYF.

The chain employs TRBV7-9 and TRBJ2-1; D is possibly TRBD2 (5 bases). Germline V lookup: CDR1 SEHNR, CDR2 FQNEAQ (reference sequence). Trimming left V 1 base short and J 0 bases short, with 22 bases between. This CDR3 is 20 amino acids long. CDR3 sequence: CASSLDLVSGGTSSYNEQFF. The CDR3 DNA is TGTGCCAGCAGCTTAGATCTTGTGTCCGGCGGAACTAGCTCCTACAATGAGCAGTTCTTC.

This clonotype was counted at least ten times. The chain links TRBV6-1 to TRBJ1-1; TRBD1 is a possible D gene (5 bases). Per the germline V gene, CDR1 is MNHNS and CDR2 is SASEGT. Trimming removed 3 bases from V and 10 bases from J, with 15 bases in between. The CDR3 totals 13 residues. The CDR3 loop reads CASSDGTPTPAFF. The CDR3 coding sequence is TGTGCCAGCAGTGACGGGACGCCCACCCCAGCTTTCTTT.

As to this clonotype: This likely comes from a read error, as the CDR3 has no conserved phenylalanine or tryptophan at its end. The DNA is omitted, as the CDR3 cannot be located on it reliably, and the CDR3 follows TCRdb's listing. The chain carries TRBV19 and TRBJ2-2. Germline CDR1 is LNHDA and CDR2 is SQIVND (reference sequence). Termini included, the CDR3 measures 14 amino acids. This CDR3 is CASSISRNTGEPFS.

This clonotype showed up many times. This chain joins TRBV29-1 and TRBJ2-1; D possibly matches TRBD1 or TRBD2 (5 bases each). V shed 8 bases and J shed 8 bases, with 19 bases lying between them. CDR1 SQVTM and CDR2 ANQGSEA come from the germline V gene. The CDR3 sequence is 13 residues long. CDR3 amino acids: CSHNGDGSDEQFF. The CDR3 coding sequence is TGCAGCCACAATGGGGACGGATCCGATGAGCAGTTCTTC.

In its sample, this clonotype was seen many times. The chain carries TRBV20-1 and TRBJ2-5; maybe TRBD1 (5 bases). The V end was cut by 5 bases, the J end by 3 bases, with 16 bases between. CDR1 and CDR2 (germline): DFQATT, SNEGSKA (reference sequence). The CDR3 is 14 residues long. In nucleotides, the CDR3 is TGCAGTGCTGAAGGGGCAGGGTGGGAAGAGACCCAGTACTTC. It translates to CSAEGAGWEETQYF.

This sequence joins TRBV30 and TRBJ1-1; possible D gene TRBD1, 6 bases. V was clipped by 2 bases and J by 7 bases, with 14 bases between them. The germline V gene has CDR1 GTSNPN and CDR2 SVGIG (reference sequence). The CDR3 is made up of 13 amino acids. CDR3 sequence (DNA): TGTGCCTGGAGTCCTACAGGGAACGTTGAAGCTTTCTTT. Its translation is CAWSPTGNVEAFF.

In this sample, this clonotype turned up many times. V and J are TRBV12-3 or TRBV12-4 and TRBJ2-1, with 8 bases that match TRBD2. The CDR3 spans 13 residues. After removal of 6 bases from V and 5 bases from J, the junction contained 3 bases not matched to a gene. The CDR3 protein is CASRLAVNNEQFF. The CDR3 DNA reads TGTGCCAGCAGACTAGCGGTAAACAATGAGCAGTTCTTC.

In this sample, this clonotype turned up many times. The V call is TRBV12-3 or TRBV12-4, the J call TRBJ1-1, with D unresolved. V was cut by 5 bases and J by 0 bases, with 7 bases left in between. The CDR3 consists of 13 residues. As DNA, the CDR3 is TGTGCCAGCAGTACCGAGGTGAACACTGAAGCTTTCTTT. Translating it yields CASSTEVNTEAFF.

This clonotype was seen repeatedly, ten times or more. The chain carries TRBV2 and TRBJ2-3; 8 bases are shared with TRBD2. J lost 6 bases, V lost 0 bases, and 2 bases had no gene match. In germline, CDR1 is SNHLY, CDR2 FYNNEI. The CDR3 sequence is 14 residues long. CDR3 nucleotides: TGTGCCAGCAGTGAAGCGACTAGCGCTGATACGCAGTATTTT. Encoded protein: CASSEATSADTQYF.

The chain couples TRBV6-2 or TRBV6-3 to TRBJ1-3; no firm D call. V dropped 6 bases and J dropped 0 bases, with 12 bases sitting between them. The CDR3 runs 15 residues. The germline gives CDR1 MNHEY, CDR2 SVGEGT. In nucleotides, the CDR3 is TGTGCCAGCAGCAAGTGGCAAGACTCTGGAAACACCATATATTTT. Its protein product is CASSKWQDSGNTIYF.

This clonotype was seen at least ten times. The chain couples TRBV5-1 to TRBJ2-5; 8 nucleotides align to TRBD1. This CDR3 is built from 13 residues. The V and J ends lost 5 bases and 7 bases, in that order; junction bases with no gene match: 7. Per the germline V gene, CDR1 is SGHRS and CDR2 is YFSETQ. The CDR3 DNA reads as TGCGCCAGCAGGTCCGGGACAGGAGGGACCCAGTACTTC. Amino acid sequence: CASRSGTGGTQYF.

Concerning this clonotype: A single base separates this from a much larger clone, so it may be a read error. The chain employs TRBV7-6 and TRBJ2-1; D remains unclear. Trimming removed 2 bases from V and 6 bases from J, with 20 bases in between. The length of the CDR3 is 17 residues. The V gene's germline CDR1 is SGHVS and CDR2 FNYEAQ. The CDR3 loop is CASSLLASRPVGNEQFF. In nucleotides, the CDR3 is TGTGCCAGCAGCTTACTGGCTTCGAGACCCGTGGGCAATGAGCAGTTCTTC.

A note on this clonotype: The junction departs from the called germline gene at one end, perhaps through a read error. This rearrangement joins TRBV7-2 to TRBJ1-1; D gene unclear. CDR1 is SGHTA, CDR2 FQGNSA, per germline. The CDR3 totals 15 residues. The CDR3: CASSPYGTGNTEALF. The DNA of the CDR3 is TGTGCCAGCAGCCCGTATGGCACCGGAAACACTGAAGCTCTCTTT.

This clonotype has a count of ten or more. The CDR3 sequence is CASSFLPDASGGELFF. CDR3 bases: TGTGCCAGCAGCTTTTTACCGGACGCAAGCGGGGGGGAGCTGTTTTTT. V is TRBV11-2 and J is TRBJ2-2; a possible D gene is TRBD2 (6 bases). The V end was cut by 3 bases, the J end by 8 bases, with 19 bases between. Germline V lookup: CDR1 SGHAT, CDR2 FQNNGV. The CDR3 is 16 amino acids.

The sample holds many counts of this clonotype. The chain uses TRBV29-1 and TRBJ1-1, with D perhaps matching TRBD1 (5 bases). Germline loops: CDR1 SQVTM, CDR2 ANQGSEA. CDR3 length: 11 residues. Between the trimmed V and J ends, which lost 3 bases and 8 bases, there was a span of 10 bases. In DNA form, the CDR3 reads TGCAGCGTTGACGACAGAGCGGAAGCTTTCTTT. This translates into CSVDDRAEAFF.

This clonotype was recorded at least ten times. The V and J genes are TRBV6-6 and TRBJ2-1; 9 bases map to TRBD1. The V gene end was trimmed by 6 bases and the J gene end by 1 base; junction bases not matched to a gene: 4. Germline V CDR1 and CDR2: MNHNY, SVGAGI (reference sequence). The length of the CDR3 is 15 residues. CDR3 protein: CASSRQGGSYNEQFF. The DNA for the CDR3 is TGTGCCAGCAGCCGACAGGGGGGTTCCTACAATGAGCAGTTCTTC.

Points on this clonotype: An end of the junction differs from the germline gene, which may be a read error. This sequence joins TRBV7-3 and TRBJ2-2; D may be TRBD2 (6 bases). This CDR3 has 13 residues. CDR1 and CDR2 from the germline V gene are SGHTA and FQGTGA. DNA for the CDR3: TGTGCCAGCAGGTGGGAGGCCACCGGGGGGCTGTTTTTT. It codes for CASRWEATGGLFF.

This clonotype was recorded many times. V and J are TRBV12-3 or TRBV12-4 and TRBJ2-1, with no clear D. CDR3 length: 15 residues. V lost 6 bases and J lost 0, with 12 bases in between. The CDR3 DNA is TGTGCCAGCAGAGTGGCTTTGAGCTCCTACAATGAGCAGTTCTTC. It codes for CASRVALSSYNEQFF.

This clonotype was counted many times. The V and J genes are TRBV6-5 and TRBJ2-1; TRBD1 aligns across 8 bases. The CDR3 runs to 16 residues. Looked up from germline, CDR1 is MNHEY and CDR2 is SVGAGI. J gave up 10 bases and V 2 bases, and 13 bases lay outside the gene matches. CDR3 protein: CASSYGGQGIGSEQFF. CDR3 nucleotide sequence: TGTGCCAGCAGTTACGGAGGACAGGGCATCGGAAGCGAGCAGTTCTTC.

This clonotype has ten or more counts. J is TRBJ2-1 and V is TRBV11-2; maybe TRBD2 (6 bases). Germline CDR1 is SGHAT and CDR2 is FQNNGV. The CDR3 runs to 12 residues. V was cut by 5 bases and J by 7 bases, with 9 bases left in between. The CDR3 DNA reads TGTGCCAGCAGCAAGGAGGGAAATGAGCAGTTCTTC. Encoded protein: CASSKEGNEQFF.

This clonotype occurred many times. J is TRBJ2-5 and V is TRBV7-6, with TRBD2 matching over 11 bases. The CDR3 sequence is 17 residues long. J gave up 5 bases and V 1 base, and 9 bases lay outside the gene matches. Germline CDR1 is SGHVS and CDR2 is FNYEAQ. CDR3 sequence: CASSLGATSGVGETQYF. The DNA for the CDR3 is TGTGCCAGCAGCTTAGGGGCGACTAGCGGGGTAGGCGAGACCCAGTACTTC.

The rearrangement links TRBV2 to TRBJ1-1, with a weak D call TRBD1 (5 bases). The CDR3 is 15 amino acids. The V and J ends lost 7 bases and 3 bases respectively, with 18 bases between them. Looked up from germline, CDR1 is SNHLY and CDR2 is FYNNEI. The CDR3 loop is CASKGTGVYDTEAFF. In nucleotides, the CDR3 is TGTGCCAGCAAGGGGACGGGGGTGTATGACACTGAAGCTTTCTTT. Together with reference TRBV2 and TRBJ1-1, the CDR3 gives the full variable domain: EPEVTQTPSHQVTQMGQEVILRCVPISNHLYFYWYRQILGQKVEFLVSFYNNEISEKSEIFDDQFSVERPDGSNFTLKIRSTKLEDSAMYFCASKGTGVYDTEAFFGQGTRLTVV.

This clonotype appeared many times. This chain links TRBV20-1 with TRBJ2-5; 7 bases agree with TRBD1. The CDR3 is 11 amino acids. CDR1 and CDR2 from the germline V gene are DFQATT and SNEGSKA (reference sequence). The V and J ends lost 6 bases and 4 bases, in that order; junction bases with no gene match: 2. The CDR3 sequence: CSARQGETQYF. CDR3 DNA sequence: TGCAGTGCCCGACAGGGAGAGACCCAGTACTTC.

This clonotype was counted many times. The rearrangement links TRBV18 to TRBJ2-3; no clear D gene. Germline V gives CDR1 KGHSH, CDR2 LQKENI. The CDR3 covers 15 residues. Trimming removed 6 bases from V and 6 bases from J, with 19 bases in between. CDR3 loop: CASSLPTVGKDTQYF. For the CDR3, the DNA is TGTGCCAGCTCGCTCCCGACGGTTGGTAAGGATACGCAGTATTTT.

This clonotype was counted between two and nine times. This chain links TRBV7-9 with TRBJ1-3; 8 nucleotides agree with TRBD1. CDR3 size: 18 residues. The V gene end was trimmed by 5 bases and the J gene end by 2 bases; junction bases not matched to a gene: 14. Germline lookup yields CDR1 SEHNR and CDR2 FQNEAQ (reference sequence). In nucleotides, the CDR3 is TGTGCCAGCAGCCCCCGGGAGGACAGGGTGTCCGCTGGAAACACCATATATTTT. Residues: CASSPREDRVSAGNTIYF.

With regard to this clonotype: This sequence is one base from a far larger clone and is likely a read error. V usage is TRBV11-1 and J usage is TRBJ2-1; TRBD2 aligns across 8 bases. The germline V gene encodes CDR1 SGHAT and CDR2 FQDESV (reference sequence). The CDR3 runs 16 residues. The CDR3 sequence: CASSSLSGNSCNEQFF. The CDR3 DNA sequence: TGTGCCAGCAGCTCACTTAGCGGGAACTCCTGCAATGAGCAGTTCTTC.

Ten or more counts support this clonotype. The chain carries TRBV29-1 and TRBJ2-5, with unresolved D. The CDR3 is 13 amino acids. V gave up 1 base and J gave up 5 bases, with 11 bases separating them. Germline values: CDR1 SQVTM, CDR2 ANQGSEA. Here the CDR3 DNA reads TGCAGCGTTGAAGTCGTCCGCTTGGAGACCCAGTACTTC. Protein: CSVEVVRLETQYF.